This T cell receptor (beta chain) was found in a study of radiotherapy plus CTLA-4 blockade in lung cancer. Study summary: There were objective responses in roughly a sixth of patients, and 31% had disease control.

Some clones are missing from TCRdb's copy, which holds only in-frame ones; the method was immunoSEQ multiplex PCR. The repertoire holds some 80,000 clones, with 60% to 85% as singletons. The sequencing used peripheral blood, collected from a patient treated with radiotherapy plus ipilimumab. This receptor was obtained from a human donor with non-small cell lung cancer whose response to radiotherapy plus ipilimumab could not be evaluated. Some clones in this sample may be carry-over from other donors' samples.

The CDR3 reads CASSLGQSSYNEQFF. CDR3 bases: TGTGCCAGCAGCCTTGGACAGAGCTCCTACAATGAGCAGTTCTTC. This chain connects TRBV11-1 to TRBJ2-1; TRBD1 might be the D (6 bases). Germline V gene sequence: CDR1 SGHAT, CDR2 FQDESV (reference sequence). CDR3 length: 15 residues. V lost 5 bases and J lost 0, with 11 bases in between.